This TCR beta chain was found in a study of T cells in Graves' hyperthyroidism and ophthalmopathy. Study-level findings and limits: Ophthalmopathy prediction by the model preceded onset by a median about 6.3 months.

In its sample, this clonotype was seen a few times. Its antigen is unknown. The investigators amplified TCR beta CDR3 regions from RNA transcripts. During a first-round RT-PCR of the TCR CDR3, the HTBI primer set was used. Using its own MiXCR run on the multiplex PCR reads, TCRdb lists one record per CDR3 protein. The sample includes 650,000 to 750,000 distinct CDR3 sequences, around 15% of them seen just once. Losses at the gene ends were 5 bases for V and 8 bases for J; bases not matched to a gene: 18. There are 18 residues in the CDR3. The germline gives CDR1 MGHRA, CDR2 YSYEKL. The genes are TRBV4-1 and TRBJ2-1, with 10 bases fitting TRBD1. Sequenced input: blood. This receptor was taken from a woman between 18 and 30 years old with Graves' hyperthyroidism. In nucleotides, the CDR3 is TGCGCCAGCAGCTTCAATTCCCGGGGACAGGGGTTTTGGCATGAGCAGTTCTTC. This encodes CASSFNSRGQGFWHEQFF.